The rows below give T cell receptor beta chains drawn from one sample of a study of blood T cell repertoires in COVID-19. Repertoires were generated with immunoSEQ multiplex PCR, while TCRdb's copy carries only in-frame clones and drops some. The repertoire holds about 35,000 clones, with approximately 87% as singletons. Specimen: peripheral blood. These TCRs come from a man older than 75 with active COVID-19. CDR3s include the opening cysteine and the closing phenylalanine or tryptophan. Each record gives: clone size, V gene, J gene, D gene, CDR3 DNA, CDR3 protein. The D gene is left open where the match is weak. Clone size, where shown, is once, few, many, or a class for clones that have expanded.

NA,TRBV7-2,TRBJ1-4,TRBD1,TGTGCCAGCAGCTTCGAGGGACAGGGAAATGAAAAACTGTTTTTT,CASSFEGQGNEKLFF
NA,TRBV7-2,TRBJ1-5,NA,TGTGCCAGCAGCTCCGCGGTATTGGGCAATCAGCCCCAGCATTTT,CASSSAVLGNQPQHF
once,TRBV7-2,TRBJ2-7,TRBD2,TGTGCCAGCAGATTAGGGGTTAGCGGGAGACGGTCCGAGCAGTACTTC,CASRLGVSGRRSEQYF
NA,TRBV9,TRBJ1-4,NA,TGTGCCAGCAGCGTAGGGCCTAATGAAAAACTGTTTTTT,CASSVGPNEKLFF
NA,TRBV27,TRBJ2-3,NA,TGTGCCAGCAGTTTATCCCCGTTATCTCGGGGTGGGACAGATACGCAGTATTTT,CASSLSPLSRGGTDTQYF
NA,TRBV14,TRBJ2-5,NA,TGTGCCAGCAGGGACAGTCACGATCGGTCGGAGACCCAGTACTTC,CASRDSHDRSETQYF
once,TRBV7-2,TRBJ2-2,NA,TGTGCCAGCAGCTTAACTTATGGTAACACCGGGGAGCTGTTTTTT,CASSLTYGNTGELFF
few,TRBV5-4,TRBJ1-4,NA,TGTGCCAGCAGCCCCCGGGGGGGAACTAATGAAAAACTGTTTTTT,CASSPRGGTNEKLFF
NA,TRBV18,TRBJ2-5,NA,TGTGCCAGCTCACGGGGCAGCGAGACCCAGTACTTC,CASSRGSETQYF
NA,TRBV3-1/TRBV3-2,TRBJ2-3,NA,TGTGCCAGCAGCCAAGGGCCAGCGAATACAGATACGCAGTATTTT,CASSQGPANTDTQYF
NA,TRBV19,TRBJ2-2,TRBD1,TGTGCCAGTAGACCCAGGGGGCTTGGGACCGGGGAGCTGTTTTTT,CASRPRGLGTGELFF
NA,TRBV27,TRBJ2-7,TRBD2,TGTGCCAGCAGGGGCGGGAGGCATCCCTACGAGCAGTACTTC,CASRGGRHPYEQYF
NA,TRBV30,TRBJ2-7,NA,TGTGCCTGGGGGAAGAGCACCCCGTCTCACGAGCAGTACTTC,CAWGKSTPSHEQYF
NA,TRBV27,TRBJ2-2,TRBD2,TGTGCCAGCAGTTTCTTAGCGGGAGAGCTGTTTTTT,CASSFLAGELFF
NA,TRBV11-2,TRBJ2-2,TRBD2,TGTGCCAGCAGCTCCCCGAGAGGGAGGGCCCCAGGCGGGGAGCTGTTTTTT,CASSSPRGRAPGGELFF
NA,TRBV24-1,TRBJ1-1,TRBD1,TGTGCCACCAGTGGCGGACAGGGGAGGGCCACTGAAGCTTTCTTT,CATSGGQGRATEAFF
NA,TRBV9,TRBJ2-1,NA,TGTGCCAGCAGCCCTCCCCAGGGCGGCCACAATGAGCAGTTCTTC,CASSPPQGGHNEQFF
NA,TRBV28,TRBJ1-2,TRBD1,TGTGCCAGCAGGGACAGGGTGCGCTACACCTTC,CASRDRVRYTF
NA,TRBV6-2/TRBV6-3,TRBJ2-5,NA,TGTGCCAGCAGTTTGAGGGCAGAGACCCAGTACTTC,CASSLRAETQYF
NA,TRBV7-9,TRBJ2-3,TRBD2,TGTGCCAGCAGCAGGCCTAGCGGGATAACTAGCACAGATACGCAGTATTTT,CASSRPSGITSTDTQYF
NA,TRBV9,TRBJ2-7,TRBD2,TGTGCCAGCAGCGTTGATAGCGGGAGTTCCGAGCAGTACTTC,CASSVDSGSSEQYF
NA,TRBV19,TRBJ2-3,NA,TGTGCCAGTAGTATGACCCCCCGCAGGGTTTCAGATACGCAGTATTTT,CASSMTPRRVSDTQYF
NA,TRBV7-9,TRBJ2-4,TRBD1,TGTGCCAGCAGCCCGTGGGACAGGGGAGTTAAAAACATTCAGTACTTC,CASSPWDRGVKNIQYF
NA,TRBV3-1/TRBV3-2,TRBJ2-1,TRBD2,TGTGCCAGCAGCCAAGAGCTAGCGGGAGTGTCCTACAATGAGCAGTTCTTC,CASSQELAGVSYNEQFF
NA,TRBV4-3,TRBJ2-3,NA,TGCGCCAGCAGCCCGAATCCGAGGGATACGCAGTATTTT,CASSPNPRDTQYF
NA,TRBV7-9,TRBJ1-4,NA,TGTGCCAGCAGCTTAGTCAGGGTACAGGAAAAACTGTTTTTT,CASSLVRVQEKLFF
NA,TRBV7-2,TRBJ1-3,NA,TGTGCCAGCAGCTCCCGCTCTTTTTTACTGTCGGGCACCATATATTTT,CASSSRSFLLSGTIYF
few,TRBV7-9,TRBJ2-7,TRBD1,TGTGCCAGCAGCCCGGACAGGGCTATAGAGCAGTACTTC,CASSPDRAIEQYF
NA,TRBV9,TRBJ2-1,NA,TGTGCCAGCAGCGTAGGGGATATAGCGGAGAGCTTCTTC,CASSVGDIAESFF
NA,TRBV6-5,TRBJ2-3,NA,TGTGCCAGCAGTTTACAGGGAGGGGAGACAGATACGCAGTATTTT,CASSLQGGETDTQYF
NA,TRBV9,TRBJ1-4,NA,TGTGCCAGCAGCCCCTCCGCAACTAATGAAAAACTGTTTTTT,CASSPSATNEKLFF
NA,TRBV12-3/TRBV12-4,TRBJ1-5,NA,TGTGCCAGCAGTTTGGCGGAGGGGCAGCCCCAGCATTTT,CASSLAEGQPQHF
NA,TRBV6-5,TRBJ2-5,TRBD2,TGTGCCAGTTTGCTAGCGGGAGGAAACCAAGAGACCCAGTACTTC,CASLLAGGNQETQYF
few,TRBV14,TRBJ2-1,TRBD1,TGTGCCAGCAGCCAAATCCCAGGGGGCGGTCCCTACAATGAGCAGTTCTTC,CASSQIPGGGPYNEQFF
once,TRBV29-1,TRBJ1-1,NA,TGCAGCGTAGGACAGATGAACACTGAAGCTTTCTTT,CSVGQMNTEAFF
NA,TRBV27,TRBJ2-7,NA,TGTGCCAGCAGTTTAACGGGGATGTCCTACGAGCAGTACTTC,CASSLTGMSYEQYF
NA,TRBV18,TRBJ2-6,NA,TGTGCCAGCTCCCCCCTCCGGCAGGGGAGTAATAGTGGGGCCAACGTCCTGACTTTC,CASSPLRQGSNSGANVLTF
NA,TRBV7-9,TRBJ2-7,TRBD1,TGTGCCAGCAGAAACCATGGGACAGACTACGAGCAGTACTTC,CASRNHGTDYEQYF
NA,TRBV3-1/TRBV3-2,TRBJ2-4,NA,TGTGCCAGCAGCCAAGGGGAGGTAGCCAAAAACATTCAGTACTTC,CASSQGEVAKNIQYF
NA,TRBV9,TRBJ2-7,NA,TGTGCCAGCAGCGTAGATCTAGCAGGCGAGCAGTACTTC,CASSVDLAGEQYF
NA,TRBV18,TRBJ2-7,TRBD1,TGTGCCAGCTCACCCCCGACAGGGTCGATCTCCTACGAGCAGTACTTC,CASSPPTGSISYEQYF
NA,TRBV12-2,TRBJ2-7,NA,TGTGCAAGTCGCTTGCACCTTCCGGGACTAGCGGGACTTACTTGCTACGAGCAGTACTTC,CASRLHLPGLAGLTCYEQYF
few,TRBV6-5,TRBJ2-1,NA,TGTGCCAGCAGGATACGGACGGGATCCTACAATGAGCAGTTCTTC,CASRIRTGSYNEQFF
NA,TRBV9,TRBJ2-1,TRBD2,TGTGCCAGCAGCGCTACTAGCGGTTACAATGAGCAGTTCTTC,CASSATSGYNEQFF
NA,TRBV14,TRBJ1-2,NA,TGTGCCAGCAGCCAAGTAGGGGGATACTATGGCTACACCTTC,CASSQVGGYYGYTF
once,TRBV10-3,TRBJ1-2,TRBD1,TGTGCCATCAGCGAACAGGGGGCCGGGTTAGGCTACACCTTC,CAISEQGAGLGYTF
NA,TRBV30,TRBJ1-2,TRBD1,TGTGCCAGACGACAGGGGAGTAGCAGCTACACCTTC,CARRQGSSSYTF
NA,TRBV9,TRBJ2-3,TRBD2,TGTGCCAGCGCCGGGACTATCGACACAGATACGCAGTATTTT,CASAGTIDTDTQYF
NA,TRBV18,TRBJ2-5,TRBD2,TGTGCCAGCTCACTGCTAGCGGGAGTCCAAGAGACCCAGTACTTC,CASSLLAGVQETQYF
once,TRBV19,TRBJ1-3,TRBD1,TGTGCCAGTAGTATCCGGGACAGGGGGCCTGGAAACACCATATATTTT,CASSIRDRGPGNTIYF
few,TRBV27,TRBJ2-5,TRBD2,TGTGCCAGCAGTTTACGCCTAGCGGGAGTTCAAGAGACCCAGTACTTC,CASSLRLAGVQETQYF
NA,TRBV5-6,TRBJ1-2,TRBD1,TGTGCCAGCAGCTCCCGACAGGGGGCGAGGAGTGGCTACACCTTC,CASSSRQGARSGYTF
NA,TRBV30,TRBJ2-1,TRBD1,TGTGCCTGGAGTGTACGGCAGGGGGCCTCCAATGAGCAGTTCTTC,CAWSVRQGASNEQFF
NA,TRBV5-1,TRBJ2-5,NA,TGCGCCAGCAGCTTACTCAGGCAACAAGAGACCCAGTACTTC,CASSLLRQQETQYF
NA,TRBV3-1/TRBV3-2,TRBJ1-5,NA,TGTGCCAGCAGCCAAGATTGGGCTAGCAATCAGCCCCAGCATTTT,CASSQDWASNQPQHF